The 26 T cell receptor beta chains in this list originate from one sample, sequenced in a study of blood T cell repertoires in COVID-19. Measured with immunoSEQ multiplex PCR; TCRdb has only the in-frame clones, and not every one. The sample holds about 73,000 clones; 75% to 85% are singletons and the top ten take roughly 5.7%. Sequencing was carried out using peripheral blood. Source of these receptors: a woman aged 55-70 years with acute or convalescent COVID-19.

V is TRBV6-5 and J is TRBJ2-7; D not certain. The CDR3 consists of 14 residues. Trimming pared 0 bases from V and 7 bases from J, leaving 13 bases between. Germline V lookup: CDR1 MNHEY, CDR2 SVGAGI. CDR3 in DNA: TGTGCCAGCAGTTACTCGCGCACGATCGGGGAGCAGTACTTC. This translates into CASSYSRTIGEQYF.

The chain employs TRBV7-9 and TRBJ1-6; 10 bases line up with TRBD1. The CDR3 runs to 17 residues. With V trimmed by 3 bases and J by 2 bases, 4 bases remained unmatched. CDR1 and CDR2 from the germline V gene are SEHNR and FQNEAQ (reference sequence). The CDR3 DNA sequence: TGTGCCAGCAGCTTCGTGGACAGGGGGACCTATAATTCACCCCTCCACTTT. Protein product: CASSFVDRGTYNSPLHF.

The chain recombines TRBV2 with TRBJ2-3, with 12 bases aligning to TRBD2. The CDR3 is 16 residues long. CDR1 and CDR2 from the germline V gene are SNHLY and FYNNEI. V lost 6 bases and J lost 1; bases outside the gene matches: 5. The CDR3 DNA sequence: TGTGCCAGCAGGGCGACTAGCGGGGGAGGCACAGATACGCAGTATTTT. It specifies CASRATSGGGTDTQYF.

The chain is built from TRBV14 and TRBJ1-1, with D unclear. CDR3 length equals 13 residues. Trimming removed 3 bases at V and 2 bases at J, with 7 bases between. Germline V gene data show CDR1 as SGHDN and CDR2 as FVKESK. The CDR3 DNA is TGTGCCAGCAGCCAGGAGTATAACACTGAAGCTTTCTTT. Its protein product is CASSQEYNTEAFF.

This clone was seen a handful of times. V usage is TRBV15 and J usage is TRBJ1-2; TRBD1 might be the D (6 bases). The germline CDR1 and CDR2 sequences are LNHNV and YYDKDF (reference sequence). V was cut by 4 bases and J by 4 bases, with 16 bases left in between. The CDR3 covers 15 residues. Here the CDR3 DNA reads TGTGCCACCAGCACTTCCAGGGGATCCGGCTATGGCTACACCTTC. It is translated as CATSTSRGSGYGYTF.

This chain links TRBV7-8 with TRBJ2-2; 7 bases align to TRBD1. The J segment lost 3 bases and the V segment lost 2 bases, leaving 6 bases of the junction unmatched. Germline V lookup: CDR1 SGHVS, CDR2 FQNEAQ. CDR3 length: 16 residues. The CDR3, as DNA: TGTGCCAGCAGCTTAACGACAGGGTTCGACACCGGGGAGCTGTTTTTT. Translated: CASSLTTGFDTGELFF.

This chain joins TRBV18 and TRBJ1-1, with D unclear. Germline V CDR1 and CDR2: KGHSH, LQKENI. V was cut by 8 bases and J by 7 bases, with 17 bases left in between. The CDR3 runs 13 residues. CDR3 nucleotide sequence: TGTGCCAGCGGAGCGCACCCCTTGGGTGAAGCTTTCTTT. This codes for CASGAHPLGEAFF.

This sequence joins TRBV6-4 and TRBJ2-3; 9 nucleotides agree with TRBD1. Germline loops: CDR1 MRHNA, CDR2 SNTAGT. CDR3 length equals 14 residues. V was clipped by 7 bases and J by 4 bases; unmatched bases: 6. The CDR3 spells CASKADRGSDTQYF. The CDR3 DNA reads TGTGCCAGCAAGGCAGACAGGGGGTCAGATACGCAGTATTTT.

V gene TRBV9 combines with J gene TRBJ1-6, with unresolved D. The germline V gene has CDR1 SGDLS and CDR2 YYNGEE. The CDR3 is made up of 14 amino acids. The V and J ends lost 6 bases and 7 bases respectively, with 14 bases between them. The CDR3 loop reads CASNLAGENSPLHF. The CDR3 nucleotides are TGTGCCAGCAATCTCGCCGGTGAAAATTCACCCCTCCACTTT.

V and J are TRBV5-4 and TRBJ1-2; 7 nucleotides align to TRBD1. The germline V gene has CDR1 SGHNT and CDR2 YYREEE (reference sequence). Unmatched junction bases numbered 3, after V lost 3 bases and J lost 4 bases. This CDR3 has 13 residues. The CDR3 region has the DNA TGTGCCAGCAGCTCCACAGGGGCCTATGGCTACACCTTC. Protein: CASSSTGAYGYTF.

This clone was found a few times. The chain combines TRBV12-3 or TRBV12-4 with TRBJ1-4; D perhaps matches TRBD1 (5 bases). Between the trimmed V and J ends, which lost 6 bases and 13 bases, there was a span of 12 bases. The length of the CDR3 is 11 residues. CDR3 in DNA: TGTGCCAGCAGGCAACAGGATGTACTGTTTTTT. This codes for CASRQQDVLFF.

The chain recombines TRBV10-2 with TRBJ2-1, with 14 bases lining up with TRBD2. The CDR3 consists of 17 residues. The germline V gene encodes CDR1 WSHSY and CDR2 SAAADI. The V and J ends lost 4 bases and 4 bases, in that order; junction bases with no gene match: 6. The chain's CDR3 is CASSAARTSGGYNEQFF. CDR3 DNA: TGCGCCAGCAGTGCCGCTCGGACTAGCGGGGGGTACAATGAGCAGTTCTTC.

This clone has a handful of counts. The chain joins TRBV27 to TRBJ1-5; D not certain. The CDR3 is made up of 14 amino acids. Germline CDR1 reads MNHEY; CDR2 reads SMNVEV (reference sequence). Trimming took off 3 bases at V and 7 bases at J, with 13 bases between the two ends. As DNA, the CDR3 is TGTGCCAGCAGTTTGAGGGTAGGTAGGCAGCCCCAGCATTTT. Translated, it gives CASSLRVGRQPQHF.

V and J are TRBV4-2 and TRBJ1-1, with D perhaps TRBD1 (6 bases). V was clipped by 0 bases and J by 4 bases, with 9 bases between them. Per germline, CDR1 LGHNA and CDR2 YNFKEQ. The CDR3 totals 14 residues. This CDR3 reads CASSQEGAVTEAFF. CDR3 DNA: TGTGCCAGCAGCCAAGAGGGGGCGGTCACTGAAGCTTTCTTT.

This clone has only a few counts. The V call is TRBV19, the J call TRBJ1-5; 8 bases line up with TRBD1. This CDR3 contains 14 residues. V gave up 6 bases and J gave up 3 bases; unmatched junction bases: 4. From germline, CDR1 is LNHDA and CDR2 SQIVND (reference sequence). The CDR3 DNA reads as TGTGCCAGTAGAGACAGGGGAGACAATCAGCCCCAGCATTTT. This gives the protein CASRDRGDNQPQHF. The entire variable domain, with the rest obtained from reference TRBV19 and TRBJ1-5, is as follows: DGGITQSPKYLFRKEGQNVTLSCEQNLNHDAMYWYRQDPGQGLRLIYYSQIVNDFQKGDIAEGYSVSREKKESFPLTVTSAQKNPTAFYLCASRDRGDNQPQHFGDGTRLSIL.

The gene calls are TRBV14 and TRBJ2-2, with unresolved D. Germline V gene sequence: CDR1 SGHDN, CDR2 FVKESK. Trimming took off 6 bases at V and 6 bases at J, with 8 bases between the two ends. The CDR3 has 12 amino acids. CDR3 sequence: CASRAGSGELFF. CDR3 sequence (DNA): TGTGCCAGCAGGGCAGGTTCCGGGGAGCTGTTTTTT.

This rearrangement joins TRBV28 to TRBJ1-4, with D perhaps TRBD1 (6 bases). With 6 bases removed from V and 5 bases from J, the gap between germline ends came to 10 bases. Germline CDR1 reads MDHEN; CDR2 reads SYDVKM. CDR3 size: 13 residues. The CDR3 sequence is CASRRQVNEKLFF. The CDR3 coding sequence is TGTGCCAGCAGGAGACAGGTCAATGAAAAACTGTTTTTT.

The chain is built from TRBV14 and TRBJ2-1; D might be TRBD2 (6 bases). V gave up 5 bases and J gave up 8 bases, with 16 bases separating them. CDR3 length: 14 amino acids. Looked up from germline, CDR1 is SGHDN and CDR2 is FVKESK. The CDR3 DNA is TGTGCCAGCAGCAGGGAGGTTTGGTCGGATGAGCAGTTCTTC. Translated: CASSREVWSDEQFF.

The V call is TRBV9, the J call TRBJ2-5; D possibly corresponds to TRBD2 (5 bases). Germline V gene lookup returns CDR1 SGDLS and CDR2 YYNGEE. V lost 4 bases and J 5 bases, leaving 15 bases between the germline ends. This CDR3 has 14 residues. CDR3 residues: CASSPGLSGETQYF. The CDR3 coding sequence is TGTGCCAGCAGCCCCGGGCTCAGCGGTGAGACCCAGTACTTC.

This chain connects TRBV6-5 to TRBJ1-5; no clear D. CDR1 is MNHEY, CDR2 SVGAGI, per germline. This CDR3 spans 13 amino acids. The V end lost 0 bases, the J end lost 6 bases, and 6 bases lay between the germline ends. CDR3 bases: TGTGCCAGCAGTTACTCTCGGAGTCAGCCCCAGCATTTT. Amino acid sequence: CASSYSRSQPQHF.

The chain links TRBV6-5 to TRBJ1-2, with 7 nucleotides matching TRBD1. Germline V lookup: CDR1 MNHEY, CDR2 SVGAGI. The CDR3 totals 16 residues. After removal of 2 bases from V and 0 bases from J, the junction contained 6 bases not matched to a gene. CDR3 loop: CASSYGFGTANYGYTF. The CDR3 nucleotides are TGTGCCAGCAGTTACGGGTTCGGGACAGCTAACTATGGCTACACCTTC.

This clone was seen a single time. This rearrangement joins TRBV19 to TRBJ2-7; a weak D match, TRBD1 (5 bases). This CDR3 region has 13 residues. Germline V gene data show CDR1 as LNHDA and CDR2 as SQIVND (reference sequence). Trimming cost V 3 bases and J 8 bases, with 14 bases left between them. The CDR3 sequence: CASSIPPSDKQYF. The CDR3 DNA reads as TGTGCCAGTAGTATCCCCCCTTCGGACAAGCAGTACTTC.

This sequence joins TRBV6-5 and TRBJ1-2; tentatively, D is TRBD1 (5 bases). Germline V CDR1 and CDR2: MNHEY, SVGAGI. CDR3 length equals 14 residues. V dropped 4 bases and J dropped 0 bases, with 9 bases sitting between them. The CDR3 DNA reads TGTGCCAGCAGTTGGGGCAGCACTAACTATGGCTACACCTTC. Encoded protein: CASSWGSTNYGYTF.

CDR3 residues: CASSLDGGFGETQYF. The DNA for the CDR3 is TGCGCCAGCAGCTTGGATGGGGGGTTTGGAGAGACCCAGTACTTC. V is TRBV5-1 and J is TRBJ2-5; tentatively, D is TRBD2 (6 bases). V lost 0 bases and J 4 bases, leaving 13 bases between the germline ends. The CDR3 is made up of 15 amino acids. Germline V lookup: CDR1 SGHRS, CDR2 YFSETQ.

V is TRBV11-3 and J is TRBJ2-1, with D possibly TRBD2 on 7 matching bases. The V gene's germline CDR1 is SGHNT and CDR2 YENEEA. Trimming removed 3 bases at V and 7 bases at J, with 13 bases between. This CDR3 is 14 amino acids long. CDR3 sequence (DNA): TGTGCCAGCAGCTTGAGTGGGGGGGCAAATGAGCAGTTCTTC. Its protein product is CASSLSGGANEQFF.

This clone was recorded at least ten times. This chain connects TRBV12-3 or TRBV12-4 to TRBJ2-7; 8 nucleotides align to TRBD1. This CDR3 region has 13 residues. After removal of 6 bases from V and 2 bases from J, the junction contained 3 bases not matched to a gene. CDR3 nucleotide sequence: TGTGCCAGCAGAACGACAGGGGCCTACGAGCAGTACTTC. Protein sequence: CASRTTGAYEQYF.